The next 2 T cell receptor beta chains were all read from a single sample in a study of cytomegalovirus exposure and HLA in healthy donors. PCR primers comprised 60 Vbeta and 13 Jbeta primers. The data were produced by immunoSEQ multiplex PCR, yet TCRdb's version contains in-frame clones alone and is incomplete. The table includes more than 110,000 clones, approximately 84% detected once. Sequenced: PBMCs. These receptors were collected from a man younger than 45 in good health and CMV-seropositive.

The chain carries TRBV5-1 and TRBJ2-5; TRBD2 agrees at 12 bases. The CDR3 has 17 amino acids. Germline V lookup: CDR1 SGHRS, CDR2 YFSETQ. The junction had 4 bases not matched to a gene; V was cut back by 0 bases and J by 1 base. Here the CDR3 reads CASSLGGLAGIQETQYF. CDR3 in DNA: TGCGCCAGCAGCTTGGGGGGACTAGCGGGTATCCAAGAGACCCAGTACTTC.

J is TRBJ2-2 and V is TRBV6-6; the match to TRBD2 covers 8 bases. This CDR3 is 15 amino acids long. From germline, CDR1 is MNHNY and CDR2 SVGAGI (reference sequence). After removal of 4 bases from V and 6 bases from J, the junction contained 7 bases not matched to a gene. This CDR3 is CASSLGLAGPGELFF. In DNA, the CDR3 is TGTGCCAGCAGTTTAGGTCTAGCGGGCCCCGGGGAGCTGTTTTTT.